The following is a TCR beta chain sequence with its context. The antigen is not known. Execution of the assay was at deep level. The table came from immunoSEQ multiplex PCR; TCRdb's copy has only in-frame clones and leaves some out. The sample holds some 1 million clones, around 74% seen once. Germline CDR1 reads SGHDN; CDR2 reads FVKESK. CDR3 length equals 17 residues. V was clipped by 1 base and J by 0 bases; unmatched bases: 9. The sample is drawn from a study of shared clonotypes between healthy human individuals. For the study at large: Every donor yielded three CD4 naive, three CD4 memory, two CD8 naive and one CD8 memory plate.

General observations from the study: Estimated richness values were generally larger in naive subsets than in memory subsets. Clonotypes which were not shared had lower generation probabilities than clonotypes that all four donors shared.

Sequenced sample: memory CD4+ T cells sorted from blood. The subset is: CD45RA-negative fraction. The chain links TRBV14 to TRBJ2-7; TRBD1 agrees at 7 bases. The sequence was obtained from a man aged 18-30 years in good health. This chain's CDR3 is CASSQGITGTASYEQYF. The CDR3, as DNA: TGTGCCAGCAGCCAAGGGATTACCGGGACAGCCTCCTACGAGCAGTACTTC. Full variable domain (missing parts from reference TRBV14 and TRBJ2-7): EAGVTQFPSHSVIEKGQTVTLRCDPISGHDNLYWYRRVMGKEIKFLLHFVKESKQDESGMPNNRFLAERTGGTYSTLKVQPAELEDSGVYFCASSQGITGTASYEQYFGPGTRLTVT.